The 30 T cell receptor beta chains in this list originate from one sample, sequenced in a study of blood T cell repertoires in COVID-19. TCRdb's copy holds only in-frame clones and misses some; the assay was immunoSEQ multiplex PCR. The sample includes about 250,000 clones, 80% to 85% of them seen just once. Sequences were obtained from peripheral blood. These TCRs come from a man aged 50-60 years with active or convalescent COVID-19.

The chain uses TRBV7-3 and TRBJ2-2, with D possibly being TRBD1 (6 bases). CDR3 size: 15 residues. Germline CDR1 and CDR2: SGHTA and FQGTGA. The V and J ends lost 3 bases and 0 bases respectively, with 8 bases between them. CDR3 sequence reads: CASSFGTSNTGELFF. In DNA form, the CDR3 reads TGTGCCAGCAGCTTCGGGACATCGAACACCGGGGAGCTGTTTTTT. Supplemented by reference TRBV7-3 and TRBJ2-2, the full variable domain reads GAGVSQTPSNKVTEKGKYVELRCDPISGHTALYWYRQSLGQGPEFLIYFQGTGAADDSGLPNDRFFAVRPEGSVSTLKIQRTERGDSAVYLCASSFGTSNTGELFFGEGSRLTVL.

This chain connects TRBV7-3 to TRBJ2-2, with 10 bases fitting TRBD2. Trimming cost V 5 bases and J 5 bases; bases outside gene matches: 8. In germline, CDR1 is SGHTA, CDR2 FQGTGA. The CDR3 consists of 16 residues. This chain's CDR3 is CASSPVSGGGTGELFF. The CDR3 nucleotides read TGTGCCAGCAGCCCCGTGAGCGGGGGGGGTACCGGGGAGCTGTTTTTT.

This chain uses TRBV5-1 with TRBJ2-3, with 8 positions matching TRBD2. The CDR3 length is 15 residues. Unmatched junction bases numbered 3, after V lost 2 bases and J lost 1 base. Per the germline V gene, CDR1 is SGHRS and CDR2 is YFSETQ. The CDR3 DNA is TGCGCCAGCAGCTTCTCGGGGGGGCGCACAGATACGCAGTATTTT. The encoded protein is CASSFSGGRTDTQYF. Full variable domain (rest looked up from reference TRBV5-1 and TRBJ2-3): KAGVTQTPRYLIKTRGQQVTLSCSPISGHRSVSWYQQTPGQGLQFLFEYFSETQRNKGNFPGRFSGRQFSNSRSEMNVSTLELGDSALYLCASSFSGGRTDTQYFGPGTRLTVL.

V and J are TRBV5-1 and TRBJ2-3; 13 positions match TRBD2. This CDR3 is 17 amino acids long. Looked up from germline, CDR1 is SGHRS and CDR2 is YFSETQ. V trimming: 4 bases; J trimming: 3 bases; junction bases outside the gene matches: 8. The CDR3 loop reads CASSPTSGGAGTDTQYF. The CDR3 nucleotides read TGCGCCAGCAGCCCAACTAGCGGGGGGGCCGGAACAGATACGCAGTATTTT.

There are a few counts of this clone. The V call is TRBV7-2, the J call TRBJ1-2; D gene unclear. The CDR3 length is 13 residues. The V end lost 1 base, the J end lost 4 bases, and 7 bases lay between the germline ends. The germline CDR1 and CDR2 sequences are SGHTA and FQGNSA. CDR3 in amino acids: CASSLVGPYGYTF. The CDR3 region has the DNA TGTGCCAGCAGCTTAGTGGGCCCCTATGGCTACACCTTC.

The rearrangement joins TRBV4-1 to TRBJ1-2; tentative D call: TRBD1 (6 bases). CDR3 length: 10 residues. Trimming removed 7 bases at V and 6 bases at J, with 6 bases between. CDR1 and CDR2 from the germline V gene are MGHRA and YSYEKL. The CDR3 sequence is CASKGDGYTF. In nucleotides, the CDR3 is TGCGCCAGCAAGGGGGATGGCTACACCTTC.

The rearrangement uses TRBV6-1 and TRBJ1-2; D is perhaps TRBD1 (5 bases). This CDR3 contains 14 residues. Trimming shortened V by 1 base and J by 8 bases, and 14 bases separated the two germline ends. CDR1 and CDR2 from the germline V gene are MNHNS and SASEGT. The chain's CDR3 is CASSEGGLKGGYTF. The DNA for the CDR3 is TGTGCCAGCAGTGAAGGGGGCTTGAAAGGGGGCTACACCTTC.

The J gene is TRBJ2-1, the V gene TRBV7-9; the D is unclear. V lost 5 bases and J 5 bases, leaving 16 bases between the germline ends. This CDR3 has 15 amino acids. Per germline, CDR1 SEHNR and CDR2 FQNEAQ (reference sequence). In DNA, the CDR3 is TGTGCCAGCAGCCCCCGGGTTAGAGCGAACAATGAGCAGTTCTTC. The encoded protein is CASSPRVRANNEQFF.

This chain joins TRBV19 and TRBJ1-1; 7 bases agree with TRBD1. This CDR3 comprises 16 residues. Germline assignment: CDR1 LNHDA and CDR2 SQIVND (reference sequence). V shed 7 bases, J shed 7 bases, and the junction held 18 bases outside the gene matches. The CDR3 protein is CASIQTGRGALNEAFF. As DNA, the CDR3 is TGTGCCAGTATCCAGACAGGGCGAGGAGCCCTGAATGAAGCTTTCTTT.

This clone was observed a handful of times. The chain couples TRBV27 to TRBJ1-1; TRBD1 matches at 8 bases. V shed 3 bases and J 6 bases; nucleotides not matched to a gene: 6. Germline values: CDR1 MNHEY, CDR2 SMNVEV (reference sequence). The CDR3 is 14 amino acids. CDR3 residues: CASSFFRGRSEAFF. The DNA for the CDR3 is TGTGCCAGCAGTTTTTTCAGGGGGCGGTCTGAAGCTTTCTTT.

This sequence joins TRBV12-3 or TRBV12-4 and TRBJ1-4; 9 bases match TRBD1. J gave up 15 bases and V 3 bases, and 5 bases lay outside the gene matches. The CDR3 has 12 residues. The DNA of the CDR3 is TGTGCCAGCAGTTTCGACAGGGGGTCGGTGTTTTTT. Protein product: CASSFDRGSVFF.

The V gene is TRBV2, the J gene TRBJ1-5; D is perhaps TRBD1 (6 bases). Germline CDR1 is SNHLY and CDR2 is FYNNEI. The CDR3 length is 15 residues. Trimming took 8 bases from V and 2 from J, leaving 16 bases between them. The CDR3 DNA reads TGTGCCAGCGCCCCCAGGGGTTTGGGCAATCAGCCCCAGCATTTT. Its translation: CASAPRGLGNQPQHF.

V and J are TRBV5-1 and TRBJ1-2; no clear D. Germline V gives CDR1 SGHRS, CDR2 YFSETQ. V dropped 3 bases and J dropped 3 bases, with 15 bases sitting between them. CDR3 length: 15 residues. CDR3: CASSYGSQQDYGYTF. The CDR3 coding sequence is TGCGCCAGCAGCTATGGGTCGCAGCAGGACTATGGCTACACCTTC.

This clone was seen a handful of times. The chain couples TRBV30 to TRBJ2-7, with a tentative D call TRBD1 (6 bases). In germline, CDR1 is GTSNPN, CDR2 SVGIG (reference sequence). The length of the CDR3 is 13 residues. V dropped 7 bases and J dropped 1 base, with 14 bases sitting between them. CDR3 nucleotide sequence: TGTGCCTACAATTCAGGGGAATCCTACGAGCAGTACTTC. This gives the protein CAYNSGESYEQYF.

The chain couples TRBV27 to TRBJ2-5; 13 bases are shared with TRBD2. V dropped 7 bases and J dropped 1; count of bases not matched to a gene: 15. CDR1 is MNHEY and CDR2 is SMNVEV in the germline V gene (reference sequence). The CDR3 consists of 19 residues. CDR3 sequence (DNA): TGTGCCAGCATCCCTAAGTTGACTAGCGGGGGGCTCACCCAAGAGACCCAGTACTTC. Translated: CASIPKLTSGGLTQETQYF.

Only a few counts were recorded for this clone. The chain combines TRBV5-1 with TRBJ2-7; D is possibly TRBD2 (5 bases). Trimming removed 0 bases from V and 6 bases from J, with 10 bases in between. This CDR3 is 13 amino acids long. Looked up from germline, CDR1 is SGHRS and CDR2 is YFSETQ. DNA of the CDR3: TGCGCCAGCAGCTTGGCCGGGGTCGGCGAGCAGTACTTC. Translating it yields CASSLAGVGEQYF.

This clone has only one observation. V usage is TRBV10-1 and J usage is TRBJ2-5; possibly TRBD1 for D (6 bases). The germline CDR1 and CDR2 sequences are WNHNN and SYGVQD (reference sequence). CDR3 length equals 15 residues. V was shortened by 2 bases and J by 1 base, with 11 bases between the two germline ends. The CDR3 nucleotides read TGCGCCAGCAGTGAGAGTGAAGGGGGCCAAGAGACCCAGTACTTC. Translation gives CASSESEGGQETQYF.

CDR3 sequence: CASNPYPGPDYGYTF. CDR3 in DNA: TGTGCCAGCAATCCCTACCCGGGTCCAGACTATGGCTACACCTTC. This chain links TRBV6-5 with TRBJ1-2; D gene ambiguous. The CDR3 loop spans 15 amino acids. Germline loops: CDR1 MNHEY, CDR2 SVGAGI. Trimming removed 7 bases at V and 3 bases at J, with 18 bases between.

The chain links TRBV5-1 to TRBJ1-2; 8 nucleotides match TRBD1. V gave up 3 bases and J gave up 5 bases; unmatched junction bases: 6. The CDR3 has 14 residues. Germline-derived CDR1 and CDR2 are SGHRS and YFSETQ. The CDR3 DNA reads as TGCGCCAGCAGCTCGACAGGGGCTGAGTATGGCTACACCTTC. The encoded protein is CASSSTGAEYGYTF.

The table lists this clone with a few counts. J is TRBJ1-5 and V is TRBV28; perhaps TRBD1 as D (6 bases). The CDR3 runs 15 residues. Trimming took 5 bases from V and 3 from J, leaving 14 bases between them. The germline V gene has CDR1 MDHEN and CDR2 SYDVKM. CDR3 bases: TGTGCCAGCAGTGAACAGGGACCCCTCAATCAGCCCCAGCATTTT. Translating gives CASSEQGPLNQPQHF.

The chain carries TRBV29-1 and TRBJ2-1; 8 bases line up with TRBD1. Germline V gene lookup returns CDR1 SQVTM and CDR2 ANQGSEA. CDR3 size: 12 residues. V lost 3 bases and J lost 6; bases outside the gene matches: 1. The chain's CDR3 is CSVDRGRNEQFF. As DNA, the CDR3 is TGCAGCGTTGACAGGGGGCGCAATGAGCAGTTCTTC.

V is TRBV7-6 and J is TRBJ1-1; TRBD1 matches 10 bases. V shed 1 base and J 10 bases; nucleotides not matched to a gene: 6. This CDR3 is 14 amino acids long. Per germline, CDR1 SGHVS and CDR2 FNYEAQ. The DNA for the CDR3 is TGTGCCAGCAGCTTAGGAGGGGGACAGGGGAGAGCTTTCTTT. This codes for CASSLGGGQGRAFF.

The rearrangement links TRBV6-1 to TRBJ1-1; 7 bases match TRBD1. CDR3 length: 13 residues. Germline CDR1 and CDR2: MNHNS and SASEGT. J lost 3 bases, V lost 7 bases, and 5 bases had no gene match. Written as DNA, the CDR3 is TGTGCCAGCAACGACAGGGAGTACACTGAAGCTTTCTTT. Translating it yields CASNDREYTEAFF.

The chain joins TRBV15 to TRBJ1-5; the match to TRBD1 covers 9 bases. V trimming: 5 bases; J trimming: 3 bases; junction bases outside the gene matches: 8. The CDR3 covers 16 residues. Germline V gene lookup returns CDR1 LNHNV and CDR2 YYDKDF (reference sequence). The CDR3 coding sequence is TGTGCCACCAGCCAACGTGGGACAGGGATCAATCAGCCCCAGCATTTT. Its translation: CATSQRGTGINQPQHF.

DNA of the CDR3: TGTGCCAGCAGCTTGGTAGGGGACCAAGAGACCCAGTACTTC. Translating it yields CASSLVGDQETQYF. The chain recombines TRBV5-4 with TRBJ2-5; a possible D gene is TRBD1 (5 bases). V lost 0 bases, J lost 0 bases, and 6 bases lay in between. Germline CDR1 is SGHNT and CDR2 is YYREEE (reference sequence). The CDR3 totals 14 residues. Using reference TRBV5-4 and TRBJ2-5 for the parts outside the CDR3, the full variable domain is ETGVTQSPTHLIKTRGQQVTLRCSSQSGHNTVSWYQQALGQGPQFIFQYYREEENGRGNFPPRFSGLQFPNYSSELNVNALELDDSALYLCASSLVGDQETQYFGPGTRLLVL.

This clone was seen only once. V gene TRBV7-9 combines with J gene TRBJ1-2; D possibly corresponds to TRBD1 (5 bases). V was trimmed by 2 bases and J by 4 bases, leaving 20 bases between them. The CDR3 length is 17 residues. CDR1 is SEHNR, CDR2 FQNEAQ, per germline (reference sequence). The CDR3 spells CASSLYTETVGGYGYTF. The CDR3 coding sequence is TGTGCCAGCAGCTTATACACCGAGACGGTGGGGGGCTATGGCTACACCTTC.

The rearrangement links TRBV30 to TRBJ1-4; 9 positions agree with TRBD1. In germline, CDR1 is GTSNPN, CDR2 SVGIG (reference sequence). V lost 4 bases and J lost 7; bases outside the gene matches: 10. This CDR3 is 15 amino acids long. CDR3 residues: CAWNIPGQGSEKLFF. The CDR3, as DNA: TGTGCCTGGAATATCCCGGGACAGGGAAGTGAAAAACTGTTTTTT.

The chain employs TRBV6-5 and TRBJ2-7, with 10 bases lining up with TRBD1. V gave up 6 bases and J gave up 6 bases; unmatched junction bases: 8. Germline lookup yields CDR1 MNHEY and CDR2 SVGAGI. CDR3 length equals 14 residues. The CDR3 protein is CASRQGGTGVEQYF. The CDR3 coding sequence is TGTGCCAGCAGACAGGGCGGGACAGGGGTCGAGCAGTACTTC.

The rearrangement joins TRBV7-9 to TRBJ1-1, with D perhaps matching TRBD1 (5 bases). CDR1 is SEHNR and CDR2 is FQNEAQ in the germline V gene (reference sequence). The CDR3 covers 14 residues. The V gene lost 8 bases and the J gene lost 7 bases, with 20 bases spanning the gap. This chain's CDR3 is CASRRDGDSLEAFF. Written as DNA, the CDR3 is TGTGCCAGCCGGCGGGACGGAGACAGCCTTGAAGCTTTCTTT.

The chain uses TRBV19 and TRBJ1-3; 7 bases are shared with TRBD1. CDR3 length: 14 residues. Germline CDR1 and CDR2: LNHDA and SQIVND (reference sequence). V lost 3 bases, J lost 3 bases, and 2 bases stayed unmatched. This CDR3 reads CASSIDRVGNTIYF. The CDR3 DNA reads as TGTGCCAGTAGTATCGACAGGGTTGGAAACACCATATATTTT. Supplemented by reference TRBV19 and TRBJ1-3, the full variable domain reads DGGITQSPKYLFRKEGQNVTLSCEQNLNHDAMYWYRQDPGQGLRLIYYSQIVNDFQKGDIAEGYSVSREKKESFPLTVTSAQKNPTAFYLCASSIDRVGNTIYFGEGSWLTVV.